The present TCR beta chain was sequenced within a study of T cells in localized non-small cell lung cancer. Comment on this clone: What it binds is not known.

Here immunoSEQ multiplex PCR was the method, and the copy in TCRdb shows in-frame clones only, minus some. Of tens of thousands of clones listed, roughly 90% are singletons. The CDR3 consists of 16 residues. In germline, CDR1 is SGHDT, CDR2 YYEEEE. Trimming removed 4 bases from V and 4 bases from J; junction bases left unmatched: 13. Regarding the study as a whole: Among the tissues sampled, uninvolved adjacent lung had the highest T cell clonality, above tumor.

This chain uses TRBV5-6 with TRBJ2-5; 7 nucleotides agree with TRBD2. This clonotype was sampled from a man between 40 and 70 years old with stage I squamous cell lung carcinoma. Material: peripheral blood, obtained before any cancer treatment. CDR3 sequence reads: CASSPPGGWGRETQYF. The CDR3 DNA reads as TGTGCCAGCAGCCCCCCCGGGGGGTGGGGGAGAGAGACCCAGTACTTC.